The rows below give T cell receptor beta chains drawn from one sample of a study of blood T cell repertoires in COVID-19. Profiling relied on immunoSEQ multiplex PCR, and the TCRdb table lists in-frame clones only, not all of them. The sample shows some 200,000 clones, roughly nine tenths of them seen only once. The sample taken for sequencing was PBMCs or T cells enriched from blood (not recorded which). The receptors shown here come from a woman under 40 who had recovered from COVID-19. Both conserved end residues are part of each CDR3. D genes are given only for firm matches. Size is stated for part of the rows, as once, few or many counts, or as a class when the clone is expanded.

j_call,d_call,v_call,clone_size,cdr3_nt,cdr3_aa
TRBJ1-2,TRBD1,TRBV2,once,TGTGCCAGCAAACGACAGGGCGAGGCCTATGGCTACACCTTC,CASKRQGEAYGYTF
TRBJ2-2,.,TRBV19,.,TGTGCCAGTAGTAGACGGACAGAGCTGAACACCGGGGAGCTGTTTTTT,CASSRRTELNTGELFF
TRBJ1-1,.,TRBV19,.,TGTGCCAGTAGTCCACTACCAGGGAGGGGGAATGAAGCTTTCTTT,CASSPLPGRGNEAFF
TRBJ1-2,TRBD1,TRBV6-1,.,TGTGCCAGCAGTGACCGGGACAGAGTAGTCGGCTACACCTTC,CASSDRDRVVGYTF
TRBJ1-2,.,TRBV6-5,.,TGTGCCAGCAGGGGCACTAACTATGGCTACACCTTC,CASRGTNYGYTF
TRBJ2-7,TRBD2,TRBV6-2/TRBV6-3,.,TGTGCCAGCCGCCCGATGCGGGGGGGCGCCTACGAGCAGTACTTC,CASRPMRGGAYEQYF
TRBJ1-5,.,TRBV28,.,TGTGCCAGCAGTCCAAGACAGCATAGCAATCAGCCCCAGCATTTT,CASSPRQHSNQPQHF
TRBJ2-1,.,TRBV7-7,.,TGTGCTAGCAGCTTAGACGGCTACAATGAGCAGTTCTTC,CASSLDGYNEQFF
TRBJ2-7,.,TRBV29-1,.,TGCAGCGCCTTAACAGGGTCTACCTACGAGCAGTACTTC,CSALTGSTYEQYF
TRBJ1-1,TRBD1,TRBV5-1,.,TGCGCCAGCAGCTTGCGAGGGGGCTCGGCCGCAAACACTGAAGCTTTCTTT,CASSLRGGSAANTEAFF
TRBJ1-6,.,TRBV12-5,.,TGTGCTAGTGGTTTGGGGACAGCGTATAATTCACCCCTCCACTTT,CASGLGTAYNSPLHF
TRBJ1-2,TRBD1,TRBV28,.,TGTGCCAGCAGTTCCGCGGGACAGGGTTTATCCCCCTATGGCTACACCTTC,CASSSAGQGLSPYGYTF
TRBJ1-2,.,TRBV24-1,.,TGTGCCACCCGGTACTATTGCAGACAGGACGGATTTAACTATGGCTACACCTTC,CATRYYCRQDGFNYGYTF
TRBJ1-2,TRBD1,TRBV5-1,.,TGCGCCAGCAGCTTTCGACAGGGGAACTATGGCTACACCTTC,CASSFRQGNYGYTF
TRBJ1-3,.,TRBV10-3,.,TGTGCCATCAGTGGGCAGGCAAACTCTGGAAACACCATATATTTT,CAISGQANSGNTIYF
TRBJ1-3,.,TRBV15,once,TGTGCCACCAGCAGAGATATTGGGGCGATCGATGGAAACACCATATATTTT,CATSRDIGAIDGNTIYF
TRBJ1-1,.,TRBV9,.,TGTGCCAGCAGTAACTCCATGAACACTGAAGCTTTCTTT,CASSNSMNTEAFF
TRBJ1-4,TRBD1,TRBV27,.,TGTGCCAGCAAGGACAGGGGTGCAACTAATGAAAAACTGTTTTTT,CASKDRGATNEKLFF
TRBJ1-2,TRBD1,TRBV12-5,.,TGTGCTAGTGGTTTGCCGGGACAGAGTTTACATGGCTACACCTTC,CASGLPGQSLHGYTF
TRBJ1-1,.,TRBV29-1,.,TGCAGCGCTGCAGACAGCACTGAAGCTTTCTTT,CSAADSTEAFF
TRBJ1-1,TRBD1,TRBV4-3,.,TGCGCCAGCAGCCCCCTCCCGGACAGGGGTGAGGAAGCTTTCTTT,CASSPLPDRGEEAFF
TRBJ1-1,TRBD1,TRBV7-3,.,TGTGCCAGCAGCACAGGGGGCAGGACTGAAGCTTTCTTT,CASSTGGRTEAFF
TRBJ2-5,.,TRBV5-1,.,TGCGCCAGCAGCTTGATATTAGGGGAAGAGACCCAGTACTTC,CASSLILGEETQYF
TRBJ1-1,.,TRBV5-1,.,TGCGCCAGCAGCACTCAGTGGGGCTCTGAAGCTTTCTTT,CASSTQWGSEAFF
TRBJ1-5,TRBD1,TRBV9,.,TGTGCCAGCAGCGGAGGGACAGTCAATCAGCCCCAGCATTTT,CASSGGTVNQPQHF
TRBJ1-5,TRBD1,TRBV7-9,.,TGTGCCAGCAGCTTATTCCTCGGACAGGGTGTAGGTCAGCCCCAGCATTTT,CASSLFLGQGVGQPQHF
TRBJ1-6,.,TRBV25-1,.,TGTGCCAGCGCCAGGGGCAATTCACCCCTCCACTTT,CASARGNSPLHF
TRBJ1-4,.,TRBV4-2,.,TGTGCCAGCAGCCAAGATACCGGGGATGAAAAACTGTTTTTT,CASSQDTGDEKLFF
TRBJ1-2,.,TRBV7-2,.,TGTGCCAGCACTTTCACCGGGGATACGGGCTACACCTTC,CASTFTGDTGYTF
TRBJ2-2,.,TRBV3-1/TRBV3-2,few,TGTGCCAGCAGCCAAGGGGCGGGTTTCGGGGAGCTGTTTTTT,CASSQGAGFGELFF
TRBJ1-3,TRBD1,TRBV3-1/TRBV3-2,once,TGTGCCAGCAGCCCCCCGACAGGGTTGGACACCATATATTTT,CASSPPTGLDTIYF
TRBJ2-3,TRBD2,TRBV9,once,TGTGCCAGCAGCGTAGCCACACGGGGGGGCCGCACAGATACGCAGTATTTT,CASSVATRGGRTDTQYF
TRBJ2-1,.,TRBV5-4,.,TGTGCCAGCAGCTTGGGACAGAGCTCCTACAATGAGCAGTTCTTC,CASSLGQSSYNEQFF
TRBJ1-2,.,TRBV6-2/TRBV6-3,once,TGTGCCAGCAGTTACCGGGAGGCCACTAACTATGGCTACACCTTC,CASSYREATNYGYTF
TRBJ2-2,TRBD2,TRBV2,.,TGTGCCAGCAGGGGGGGGAGCACCGGGGAGCTGTTTTTT,CASRGGSTGELFF
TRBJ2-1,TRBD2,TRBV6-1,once,TGTGCCAGCAGTGAAGTGGGGACTAGCGGTTACAATGAGCAGTTCTTC,CASSEVGTSGYNEQFF
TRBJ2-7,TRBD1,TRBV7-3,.,TGTGCCAGCAGCTCCCCGGGACAGGGGAGCGAGCAGTACTTC,CASSSPGQGSEQYF
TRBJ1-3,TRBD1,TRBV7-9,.,TGTGCCAGCAGCACGACAGGGACTGGAAACACCATATATTTT,CASSTTGTGNTIYF
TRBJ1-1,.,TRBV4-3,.,TGCGCCAGCAGCCAATCGTCCAGGGGAACAACTGAAGCTTTCTTT,CASSQSSRGTTEAFF
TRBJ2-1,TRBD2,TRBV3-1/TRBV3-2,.,TGTGCCAGCAGCCATCTACTAGCGGGGGGCCTCTACAATGAGCAGTTCTTC,CASSHLLAGGLYNEQFF
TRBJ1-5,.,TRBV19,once,TGTGCCAGTAGTAGTGCAGGGCGTAATCAGCCCCAGCATTTT,CASSSAGRNQPQHF
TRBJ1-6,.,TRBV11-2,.,TGTGCCAGCAGCTTAGTGGGCGAGCGGTATTCACCCCTCCACTTT,CASSLVGERYSPLHF
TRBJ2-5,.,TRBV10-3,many,TGTGCCATCAGCAAGACCGGGGAGACCCAGTACTTC,CAISKTGETQYF
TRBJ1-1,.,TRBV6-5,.,TGTGCCAGCAGCCCCCGGGGGGACACTGAAGCTTTCTTT,CASSPRGDTEAFF
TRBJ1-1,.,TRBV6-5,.,TGTGCCAGCAGTTACTGGGGCAGGGTTGACACTGAAGCTTTCTTT,CASSYWGRVDTEAFF
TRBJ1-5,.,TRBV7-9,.,TGTGCCAGCAGCGAACAGGGTCGGCAGCCCCAGCATTTT,CASSEQGRQPQHF
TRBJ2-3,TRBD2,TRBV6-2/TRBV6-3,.,TGTGCCAGCAGCGGGTACGGGGGGGCCGATACGCAGTATTTT,CASSGYGGADTQYF
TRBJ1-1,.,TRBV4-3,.,TGCGCCAGCAGCAGAGAGTCCGGGAGGCAAGCTTTCTTT,CASSRESGRQAFF
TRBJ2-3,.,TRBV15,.,TGTGCCACCAGCAGAGATCTCAGGGCCTTAGGGACAGATACGCAGTATTTT,CATSRDLRALGTDTQYF
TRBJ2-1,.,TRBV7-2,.,TGTGCCAGCAGCGACCGGGACACCATATACAATGAGCAGTTCTTC,CASSDRDTIYNEQFF